The following is a TCR beta chain sequence with its context. Without a recorded count, this clonotype is taken to be medium-sized (0.01 to 0.1%) from its frequency. Its recognized antigen is unknown. This sample was taken from a study of CD8 T cells in cerebrospinal fluid in Alzheimer's disease (dated by TCRdb to 2020 to 2022). Some background on the complete study: CSF T cell clonal expansion was assessed with two single-cell approaches: plate-based nested PCR sequencing and droplet-based sequencing. The study examined whether cerebrospinal fluid from healthy elderly individuals and from patients with neurodegenerative disease contained clonally expanded T cells. In the droplet-based CSF analysis comparing patients with controls, there were about nine healthy controls (10,876 cells) and about nine patients with MCI or Alzheimer's disease (roughly 9,600 cells). The CSF gene-expression analysis, which included patients with Parkinson's disease, covered a total of about 25 samples. Here is what the overall study found, with its caveats: Only samples with detectable clones went into the overall clonality comparison: approximately 11 healthy, 5 MCI, 5 AD, and 6 PD. The EBV-specific clones were neither the most highly expanded clones nor enriched among patients. A higher percentage of TCRs was made up by the largest CSF clone in patients with MCI or Alzheimer's disease than in controls. Finding EBV-specific TCRs in CSF, the authors cautioned, does not establish a causal link between EBV and Alzheimer's disease. When data were pooled, 4 of 6 Alzheimer's patients but only 1 of 10 healthy subjects had a highly expanded clone, defined as at least 3% of TCRs.

Parkinson's disease patients served as a neurodegenerative disease comparison group, because antigen-specific T cells had previously been reported in Parkinson's disease blood. Acute infectious disease was absent in all participants, and all participants were in good physical condition. Biomarkers including neurofilament, amyloid-beta and tau were used to confirm neurodegeneration in the patients. A live/dead marker was used to sort live CSF cells for droplet-based sequencing. To pellet immune cells, CSF obtained by lumbar puncture was centrifuged at 300g. CSF samples were inspected for red blood cells, and any blood-contaminated sample was excluded. CSF cells were cryopreserved in freezing medium, frozen at -80 degrees C overnight, and then transferred to liquid nitrogen for storage. Before analysis, CSF samples were kept in storage for less than seven months. CDR1 and CDR2, looked up from the germline V gene, are SGHRS and YFSETQ. The CDR3 goes from the cysteine to the phenylalanine over 15 residues. The entry carries no DNA sequence.

The receptor library was made with 10x single-cell sequencing. Profiling of CSF cells was done with 10X Genomics single-cell V(D)J and 5' gene-expression libraries. CSF single-cell TCR libraries were sequenced on an Illumina NextSeq550. The paper's processing steps were these. V(D)J reads were aligned to the vdj-GRCh38 alts ensemble 2.0.0 reference and processed with the Cell Ranger vdj pipeline. Clonotypes were defined as cell barcodes sharing the same set of productive CDR3 nucleotide sequences. Clonotype information was added to Seurat v3.0 gene-expression metadata to link clonality with transcriptional profiles. Any CSF cell with more than 1,800 genes, more than 7,500 UMIs or more than 10% mitochondrial reads was removed. CDR3-beta sequences were compared against VDJdb to identify TCRs with known antigen specificity. The network analysis of clone sharing was performed with the R package qgraph and was limited to TCRs that had complete alpha and beta chains. TCRdb reprocessed the reads and provides one entry for every CDR3 protein sequence; no DNA is given. The V and J calls come from TCRdb's annotation, not from the publication. The sample's records list over 650 distinct CDR3 sequences. The ten largest clonotypes hold over 10% of the sample.

Sequences were obtained from cerebrospinal fluid. The chain couples TRBV5-1 to TRBJ2-2; TCRdb designates TRBD2, a call that cannot be tested without DNA. This clonotype was obtained from a human donor with Parkinson's disease. The CDR3 region reads CASSRLAGNTGELFF.